This T cell receptor beta chain was sequenced for a study of blood T cells in healthy people across ages (dated by TCRdb to the mid-2010s). About the investigation overall: In model experiments, template switching captured roughly one uniquely barcoded TCR beta cDNA molecule for every two T cells. Using deep sequencing normalized with unique cDNA molecular identifiers, the study measured how TCR beta repertoire diversity changes with age. Donors were grouped into four age groups: young (average roughly 15 years), middle-aged (roughly 38), aged (roughly 67) and long-lived (around 80). The study analyzed two additional independent replicas of 1 million unique cDNA reads from the same blood draw for two donors, one aged 18 to 29 and one aged 80 or older. Study-level results and caveats: As age increased, observed TCR beta diversity per million T cells dropped in a roughly linear way, and a significant reduction was already evident by age 40. The CMV infection status of donors was not known, potentially confounding age-related changes in expanded clonotypes. The percentage of naive T cells measured by flow cytometry correlated strongly with observed TCR beta diversity. Total diversity estimates from one million sequenced T cells were considered lower bounds and underestimates. Compared with the aged group, the long-lived group had more naive CD4+ T cells, fewer expanded clones and increased TCR diversity, a pattern suggesting age selection. Bulk unsorted PBMC profiling prevented conclusive comparison of naive and antigen-experienced compartments.

Relative to its sample, this clonotype is medium-sized (0.01 to 0.1%). The clone's antigen remains unknown. Relative to the germline gene, one junction end is altered; a read error may explain this. Systemically healthy Caucasian individuals from Russia, 35 to 50 in total and aged 6 to 90 years, were included as donors. Roughly 11 milliliters of peripheral blood were drawn from each donor into EDTA-treated Vacutainer tubes. PBMCs were isolated by Ficoll-Paque density-gradient centrifugation, with at least 6 million obtained per sample. Trizol reagent was used to extract total RNA from the PBMCs, yielding at least 5 micrograms per sample. For every donor, an aliquot of PBMCs went through flow cytometry to measure the percentages of naive CD45RAhigh/CD27high T cells. There are 11 amino acids in the CDR3, from cysteine to phenylalanine inclusive. Only CDR3 DNA is held: 33 bases, read in frame from base 1. CDR1 and CDR2, per the germline V gene, are SGHRS and YFSETQ.

Library prep was done by 5' RACE. The sequencer was an Illumina HiSeq 2500. A second PCR of roughly 7 to 11 cycles was performed with a sample-barcoded 5' primer and a J-beta primer mix. A template-switch 5' adaptor carrying 12 random nucleotides introduced a unique molecular identifier onto each TCR beta cDNA molecule. Each sample yielded at least 3 million CDR3-containing paired-end reads. The Mint cDNA synthesis kit, primed by a TRBC-specific oligonucleotide, was used to synthesize first-strand cDNA from all RNA. All cDNA was treated with uracil-DNA glycosylase and then went through a first 18-cycle PCR with the universal primers M1SS and BC2_uni_R. Per the original workflow: Each sample was normalized by randomly selecting 1 million high-quality reads, each carrying a distinct molecular identifier. Reads with shared molecular identifiers were discarded instead of being binned into consensus sequences. MiTCR, with a Q25 quality threshold and the strictest error-elimination algorithm, was used for CDR3 identification, clonotype clustering and error correction. A nonparametric unseen species model with Euler transformation was used to estimate lower-bound total TCR beta diversity. The public reads were reanalyzed by TCRdb: fastp trimming at Q25, MiXCR alignment, in-frame beta chains only. Every CDR3 protein is listed once, alongside the most common genes and DNA of its rows. TCRdb's processing, not the authors', yielded these V and J calls. The sample table holds around 780,000 distinct CDR3 sequences, of which 20% to 30% were seen once. Approximately 2.9% of the sample is in the top ten clones.

This sample also appeared in a second study, on T cells of mothers and their children. The second study's paper adds: Nine systemically healthy Caucasian individuals served as donors, namely three mothers together with their six children. cDNA synthesis consumed the entire amount of extracted RNA, loaded at about 1.6 ug RNA in each 15 ul reaction. In the second PCR, sample barcodes and 2-4 random nucleotides were introduced via the M1S primer. Each mother yielded over 10 million TCR beta CDR3 reads and each child a few million reads. Thymic selection similarly shapes TCR recombination output in related and unrelated pairs, with minor effect from inherited differences. Related mother-child pairs always showed normalized repertoire overlap that was slightly higher than in unrelated mother-child pairs, though the difference was never significant. With a sensitivity of about 100 clones per million clonotypes, no persistent microchimeric T cell clones were detected. In the study, deep NGS was used to compare the TCR beta repertoires of mothers and children, and features distinguishing related mother-child pairs from unrelated individuals were sought. Mothers averaged roughly 40 +/- 4 years of age and children averaged roughly 12 +/- 4 years. After adapter ligation was performed with NEBNext reagents, the libraries were sequenced on an Illumina HiSeq 2000 with 100+100 nt paired-end reads. To prevent cross-contamination, the mother and child libraries were prepared one month apart and sequenced in separate runs. Between roughly 450,000 and 2,000,000 distinct TCR beta clonotypes were identified per donor. Naive TCR beta clonotypes were estimated from low-frequency clonotypes matched to each donor's FACS-determined naive share, without sorting.

The TCR was taken from a boy aged 5-17 years in good health. Sequencing used blood. The rearranged chain carries TRBV5-1 and TRBJ2-5; the D gene lacks a confident call. The CDR3 reads as follows: CASSLQETQYF. DNA sequence: TGTGCCAGCAGTTTACAAGAGACCCAGTACTTC.